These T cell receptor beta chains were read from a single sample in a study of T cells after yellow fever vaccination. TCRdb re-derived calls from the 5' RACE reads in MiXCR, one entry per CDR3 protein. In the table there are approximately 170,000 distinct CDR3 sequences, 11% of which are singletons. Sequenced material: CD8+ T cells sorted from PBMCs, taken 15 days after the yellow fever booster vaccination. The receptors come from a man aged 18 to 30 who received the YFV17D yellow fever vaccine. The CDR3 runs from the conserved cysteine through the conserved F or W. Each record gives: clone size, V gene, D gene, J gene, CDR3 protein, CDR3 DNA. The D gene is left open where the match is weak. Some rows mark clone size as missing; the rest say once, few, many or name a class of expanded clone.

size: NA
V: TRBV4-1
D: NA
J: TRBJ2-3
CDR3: CASSHMPADTQYF
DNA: TGCGCCAGCAGCCACATGCCCGCAGATACGCAGTATTTT

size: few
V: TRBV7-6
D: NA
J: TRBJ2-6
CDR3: CASSLGRGKGYGANVLTF
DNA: TGTGCCAGCAGCCTTGGACGGGGAAAGGGATATGGGGCCAACGTCCTGACTTTC

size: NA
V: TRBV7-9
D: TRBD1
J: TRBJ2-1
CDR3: CASRVGQGSYNEQFF
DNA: TGTGCCAGCAGGGTTGGACAGGGCTCTTACAATGAGCAGTTCTTC

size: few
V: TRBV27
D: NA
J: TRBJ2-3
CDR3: CASSLYVDVGGDTQYF
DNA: TGTGCCAGCAGTTTATATGTGGACGTCGGGGGAGATACGCAGTATTTT

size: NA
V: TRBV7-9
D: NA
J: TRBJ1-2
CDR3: CASSLVRGHYGYTF
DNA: TGTGCCAGCAGCTTAGTTAGGGGACACTATGGCTACACCTTC

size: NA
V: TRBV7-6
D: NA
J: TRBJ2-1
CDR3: CASSLGWGTSYNEQFF
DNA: TGTGCCAGCAGCTTAGGCTGGGGGACTTCCTACAATGAGCAGTTCTTC

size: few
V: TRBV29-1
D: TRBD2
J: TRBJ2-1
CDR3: CSGRLAGGDNEQFF
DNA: TGCAGCGGCCGACTAGCGGGGGGGGACAATGAGCAGTTCTTC

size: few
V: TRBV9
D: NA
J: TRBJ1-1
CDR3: CASTPWENTEAFF
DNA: TGTGCCAGCACCCCGTGGGAGAACACTGAAGCTTTCTTT

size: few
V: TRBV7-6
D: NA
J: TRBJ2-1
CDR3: CASSVLGLRSSYNEQFF
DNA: TGTGCCAGCAGCGTTCTGGGCCTCAGAAGCTCCTACAATGAGCAGTTCTTC

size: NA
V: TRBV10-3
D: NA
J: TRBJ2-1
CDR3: CAISSREQFF
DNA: TGTGCCATCAGTTCGAGAGAGCAGTTCTTC

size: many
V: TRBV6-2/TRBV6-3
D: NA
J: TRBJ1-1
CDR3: CASNTNWGTEAFF
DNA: TGTGCCAGCAACACCAACTGGGGCACTGAAGCTTTCTTT

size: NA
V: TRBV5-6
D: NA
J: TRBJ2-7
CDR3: CASSSLASPREQYF
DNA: TGTGCCAGCAGCTCCCTAGCGTCCCCGAGAGAGCAGTACTTC

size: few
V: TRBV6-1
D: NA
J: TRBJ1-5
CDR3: CATSPYSNQPQHF
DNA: TGTGCCACCTCCCCGTATAGCAATCAGCCCCAGCATTTT

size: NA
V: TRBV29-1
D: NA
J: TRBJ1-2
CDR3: CSVVAGNYGYTF
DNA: TGCAGCGTTGTAGCCGGAAACTATGGCTACACCTTC

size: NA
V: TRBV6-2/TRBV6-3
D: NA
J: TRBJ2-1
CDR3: CASSPPLVRAYNEQFF
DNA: TGTGCCAGCAGCCCTCCCCTAGTGAGGGCCTACAATGAGCAGTTCTTC

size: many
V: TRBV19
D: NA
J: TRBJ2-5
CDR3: CASSGASGKETQYF
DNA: TGTGCCAGTAGCGGGGCGTCAGGGAAAGAGACCCAGTACTTC

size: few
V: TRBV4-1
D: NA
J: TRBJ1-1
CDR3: CASSRIGENTEAFF
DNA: TGCGCCAGCAGCCGAATAGGAGAGAACACTGAAGCTTTCTTT

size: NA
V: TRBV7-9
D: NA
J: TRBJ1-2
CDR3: CASSVVPLGTYGYTF
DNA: TGTGCCAGCAGCGTCGTACCTCTGGGGACCTATGGCTACACCTTC

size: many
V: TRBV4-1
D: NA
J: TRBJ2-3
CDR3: CASSFPGVDTQYF
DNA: TGCGCCAGCAGTTTCCCAGGGGTAGATACGCAGTATTTT

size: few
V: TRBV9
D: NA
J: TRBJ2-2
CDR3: CASSVALGADTGELFF
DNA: TGTGCCAGCAGCGTAGCTCTGGGAGCGGACACCGGGGAGCTGTTTTTT

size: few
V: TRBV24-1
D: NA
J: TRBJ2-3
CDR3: CATSDGRGPDTQYF
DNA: TGTGCCACCAGTGATGGGAGGGGGCCAGATACGCAGTATTTT

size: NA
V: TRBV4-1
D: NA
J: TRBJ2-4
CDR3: CASSQEGPTGVKNIQYF
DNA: TGCGCCAGCAGCCAAGAAGGCCCAACGGGGGTTAAAAACATTCAGTACTTC

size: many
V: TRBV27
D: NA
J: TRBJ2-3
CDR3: CASSFLATGGTDTQYF
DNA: TGTGCCAGCAGTTTCCTGGCGACGGGGGGCACAGATACGCAGTATTTT

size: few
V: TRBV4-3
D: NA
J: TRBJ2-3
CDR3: CASSQDFRTHPTDTQYF
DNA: TGCGCCAGCAGCCAAGATTTCCGGACCCATCCCACAGATACGCAGTATTTT

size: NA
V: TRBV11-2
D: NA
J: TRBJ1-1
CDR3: CASSFSPEAFF
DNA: TGTGCCAGCAGCTTCAGCCCTGAAGCTTTCTTT

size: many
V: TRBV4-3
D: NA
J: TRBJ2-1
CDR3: CASSQDFPGRNYNEQFF
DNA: TGCGCCAGCAGCCAAGACTTCCCGGGACGTAACTACAATGAGCAGTTCTTC

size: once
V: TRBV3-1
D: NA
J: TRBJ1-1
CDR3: CASVGGNTEAFF
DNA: TGTGCCAGCGTAGGGGGGAACACTGAAGCTTTCTTT

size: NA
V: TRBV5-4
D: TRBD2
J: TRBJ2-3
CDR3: CASSLGTSGSSTDTQYF
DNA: TGTGCCAGCAGCCTAGGGACTAGCGGTTCTAGCACAGATACGCAGTATTTT

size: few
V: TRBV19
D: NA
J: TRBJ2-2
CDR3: CATLDLAGELFF
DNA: TGTGCCACCCTAGACTTAGCCGGGGAGCTGTTTTTT

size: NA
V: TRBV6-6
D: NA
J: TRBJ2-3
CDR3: CASTQIHLTDTQYF
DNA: TGTGCCAGCACACAGATCCACCTCACAGATACGCAGTATTTT

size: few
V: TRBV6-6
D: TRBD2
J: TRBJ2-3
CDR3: CAARGGAIDTQYF
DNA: TGTGCCGCCCGCGGGGGGGCGATAGATACGCAGTATTTT

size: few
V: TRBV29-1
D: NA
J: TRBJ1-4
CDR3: CSVELRGLNEKLFF
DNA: TGCAGCGTTGAATTAAGGGGCTTGAATGAAAAACTGTTTTTT

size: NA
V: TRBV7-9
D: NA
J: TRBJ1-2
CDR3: CASSPDGMAAYGYTF
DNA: TGTGCCAGCAGCCCAGACGGGATGGCGGCCTATGGCTACACCTTC

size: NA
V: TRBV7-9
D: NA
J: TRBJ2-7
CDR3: CASSFRAARTYEQYF
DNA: TGTGCCAGCAGTTTCCGGGCCGCGCGAACCTACGAGCAGTACTTC

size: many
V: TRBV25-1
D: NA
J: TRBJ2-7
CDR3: CASSVGSSYEQYF
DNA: TGTGCCAGCAGTGTAGGCAGCTCCTACGAGCAGTACTTC

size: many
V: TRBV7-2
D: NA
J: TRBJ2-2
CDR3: CASSLVGGELFF
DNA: TGTGCCAGCAGCTTAGTTGGCGGGGAGCTGTTTTTT

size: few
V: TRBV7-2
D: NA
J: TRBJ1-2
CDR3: CASWGWEGGYTF
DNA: TGTGCCAGCTGGGGCTGGGAAGGTGGCTACACCTTC

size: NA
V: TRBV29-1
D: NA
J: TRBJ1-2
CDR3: CSVRQEGGYTF
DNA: TGCAGCGTGAGACAGGAGGGGGGCTACACCTTC

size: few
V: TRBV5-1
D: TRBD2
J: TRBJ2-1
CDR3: CASSPGVAGVHPYNEQFF
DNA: TGCGCCAGCAGCCCGGGAGTAGCGGGGGTACATCCTTACAATGAGCAGTTCTTC

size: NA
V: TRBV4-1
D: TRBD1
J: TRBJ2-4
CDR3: CASSQETRGLRYF
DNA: TGCGCCAGCAGCCAAGAAACGAGGGGGCTACGGTACTTC

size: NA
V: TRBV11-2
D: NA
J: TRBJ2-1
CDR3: CASSLLDEQFF
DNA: TGTGCCAGCAGCTTACTCGATGAGCAGTTCTTC

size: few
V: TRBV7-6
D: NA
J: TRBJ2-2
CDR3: CASSLFDGELFF
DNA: TGTGCCAGCAGCTTATTTGACGGGGAGCTGTTTTTT

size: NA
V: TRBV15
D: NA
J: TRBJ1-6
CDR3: CATSRDRAKGSPLHF
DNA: TGTGCCACCAGCAGAGATAGGGCCAAGGGTTCACCCCTCCACTTT

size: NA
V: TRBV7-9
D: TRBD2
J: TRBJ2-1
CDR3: CASSPRGENEQFF
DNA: TGTGCCAGCAGTCCTCGGGGGGAAAATGAGCAGTTCTTC

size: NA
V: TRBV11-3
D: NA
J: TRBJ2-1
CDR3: CASSPGHYNEQFF
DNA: TGTGCCAGCAGCCCCGGGCATTACAATGAGCAGTTCTTC

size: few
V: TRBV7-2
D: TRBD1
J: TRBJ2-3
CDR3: CASSWTGGYTDTQYF
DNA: TGTGCCAGCAGCTGGACAGGGGGATACACAGATACGCAGTATTTT

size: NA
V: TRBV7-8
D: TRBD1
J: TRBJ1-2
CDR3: CASSLARTGGRSDGYTF
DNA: TGTGCCAGCAGCTTAGCGAGGACAGGGGGCCGATCCGATGGCTACACCTTC

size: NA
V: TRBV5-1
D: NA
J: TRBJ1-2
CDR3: CASSPTSYRVAYYGYTF
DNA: TGCGCCAGCAGCCCAACAAGTTACAGGGTCGCTTACTATGGCTACACCTTC

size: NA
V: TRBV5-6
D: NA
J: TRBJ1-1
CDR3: CASSFKGQNWAEAFF
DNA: TGTGCCAGCAGCTTTAAGGGGCAGAACTGGGCTGAAGCTTTCTTT

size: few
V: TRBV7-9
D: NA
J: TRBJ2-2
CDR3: CASSPRVFNTGELFF
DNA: TGTGCCAGCAGTCCCAGGGTTTTCAACACCGGGGAGCTGTTTTTT

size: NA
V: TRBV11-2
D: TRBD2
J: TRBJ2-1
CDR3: CASSLDALAGGLVSSYNEQFF
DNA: TGTGCCAGCAGCTTAGATGCTCTAGCGGGGGGCCTTGTTAGCTCCTACAATGAGCAGTTCTTC

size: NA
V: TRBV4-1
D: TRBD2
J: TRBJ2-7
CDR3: CASSQESGRGEQYF
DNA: TGCGCCAGCAGCCAAGAGTCTGGGAGGGGCGAGCAGTACTTC

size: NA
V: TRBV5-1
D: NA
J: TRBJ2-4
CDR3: CASSPRGAQNIQYF
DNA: TGCGCCAGCAGCCCTAGAGGGGCGCAAAACATTCAGTACTTC

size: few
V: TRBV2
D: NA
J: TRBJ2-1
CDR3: CARTSPQGQFF
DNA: TGTGCCAGGACTAGTCCCCAAGGGCAGTTCTTC

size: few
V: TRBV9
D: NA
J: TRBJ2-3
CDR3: CASSVSNGRSTDTQYF
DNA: TGTGCCAGCAGCGTTTCAAACGGACGTAGCACAGATACGCAGTATTTT

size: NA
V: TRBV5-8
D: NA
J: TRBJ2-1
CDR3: CASSIRTVRNEQFF
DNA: TGTGCCAGCAGCATTCGGACAGTAAGAAATGAGCAGTTCTTC